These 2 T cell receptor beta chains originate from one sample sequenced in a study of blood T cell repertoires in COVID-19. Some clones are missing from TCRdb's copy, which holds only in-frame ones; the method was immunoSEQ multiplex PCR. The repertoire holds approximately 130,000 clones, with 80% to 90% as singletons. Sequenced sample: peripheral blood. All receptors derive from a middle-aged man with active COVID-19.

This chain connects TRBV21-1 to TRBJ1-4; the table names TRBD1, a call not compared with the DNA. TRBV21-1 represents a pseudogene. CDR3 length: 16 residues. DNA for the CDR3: TGTGCCAGCAGCAAAGTCACTTGCACAGGGGGTGAAAAACTGTTTTTT. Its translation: CASSKVTCTGGEKLFF.

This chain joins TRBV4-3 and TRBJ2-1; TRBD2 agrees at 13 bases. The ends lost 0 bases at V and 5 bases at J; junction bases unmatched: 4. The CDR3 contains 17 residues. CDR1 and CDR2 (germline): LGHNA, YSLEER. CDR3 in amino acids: CASSQEPGTSGDNEQFF. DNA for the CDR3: TGCGCCAGCAGCCAAGAGCCTGGGACTAGCGGGGACAATGAGCAGTTCTTC.